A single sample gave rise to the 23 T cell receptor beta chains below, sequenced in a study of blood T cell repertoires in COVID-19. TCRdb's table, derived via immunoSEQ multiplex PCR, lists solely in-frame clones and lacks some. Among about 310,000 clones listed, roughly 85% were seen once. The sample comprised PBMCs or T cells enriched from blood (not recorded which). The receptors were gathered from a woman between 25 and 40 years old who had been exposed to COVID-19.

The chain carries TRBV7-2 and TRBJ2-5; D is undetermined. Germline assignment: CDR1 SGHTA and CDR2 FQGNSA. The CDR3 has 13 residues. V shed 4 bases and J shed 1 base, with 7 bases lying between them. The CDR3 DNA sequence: TGTGCCAGCAGCTCCGCGGCCCAAGAGACCCAGTACTTC. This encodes CASSSAAQETQYF.

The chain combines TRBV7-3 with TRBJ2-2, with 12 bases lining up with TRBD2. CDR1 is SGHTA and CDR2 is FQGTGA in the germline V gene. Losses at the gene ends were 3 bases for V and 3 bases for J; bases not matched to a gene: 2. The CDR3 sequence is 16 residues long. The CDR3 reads CASSLLAGGYTGELFF. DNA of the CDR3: TGTGCCAGCAGCTTGCTAGCGGGAGGGTACACCGGGGAGCTGTTTTTT.

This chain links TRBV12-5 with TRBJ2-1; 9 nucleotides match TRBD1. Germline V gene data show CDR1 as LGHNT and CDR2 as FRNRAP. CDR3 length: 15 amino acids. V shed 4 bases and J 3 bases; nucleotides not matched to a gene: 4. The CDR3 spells CASGSGTGNYNEQFF. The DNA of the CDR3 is TGTGCTAGTGGTTCCGGGACAGGGAACTACAATGAGCAGTTCTTC.

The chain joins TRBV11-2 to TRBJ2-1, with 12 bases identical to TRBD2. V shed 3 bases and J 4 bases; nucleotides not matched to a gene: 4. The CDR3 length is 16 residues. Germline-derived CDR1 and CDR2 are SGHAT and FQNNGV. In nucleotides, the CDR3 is TGTGCCAGCAGCTTTCGACTAGCGGGGGTGTACAATGAGCAGTTCTTC. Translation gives CASSFRLAGVYNEQFF. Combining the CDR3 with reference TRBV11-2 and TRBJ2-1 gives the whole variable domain EAGVAQSPRYKIIEKRQSVAFWCNPISGHATLYWYQQILGQGPKLLIQFQNNGVVDDSQLPKDRFSAERLKGVDSTLKIQPAKLEDSAVYLCASSFRLAGVYNEQFFGPGTRLTVL.

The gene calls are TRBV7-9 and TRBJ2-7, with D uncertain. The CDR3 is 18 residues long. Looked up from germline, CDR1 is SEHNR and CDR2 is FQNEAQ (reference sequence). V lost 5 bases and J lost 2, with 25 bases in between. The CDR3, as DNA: TGTGCCAGCAGCCCTCCAGGTGGGCGAGCCCATTTACCCTACGAGCAGTACTTC. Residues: CASSPPGGRAHLPYEQYF.

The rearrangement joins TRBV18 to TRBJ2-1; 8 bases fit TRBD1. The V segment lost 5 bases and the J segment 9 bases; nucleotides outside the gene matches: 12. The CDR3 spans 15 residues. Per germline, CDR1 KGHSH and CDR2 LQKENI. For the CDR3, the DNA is TGTGCCAGCTCAGGAGCCGACAGGGGCGCAGGTGAGCAGTTCTTC. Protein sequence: CASSGADRGAGEQFF.

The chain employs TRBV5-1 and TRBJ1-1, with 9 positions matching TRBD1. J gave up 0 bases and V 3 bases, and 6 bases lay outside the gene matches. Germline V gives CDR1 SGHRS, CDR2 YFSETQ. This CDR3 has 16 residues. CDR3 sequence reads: CASSSGQGSLNTEAFF. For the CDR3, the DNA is TGCGCCAGCAGCTCGGGACAGGGAAGCTTGAACACTGAAGCTTTCTTT. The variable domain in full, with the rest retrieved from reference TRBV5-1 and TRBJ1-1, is KAGVTQTPRYLIKTRGQQVTLSCSPISGHRSVSWYQQTPGQGLQFLFEYFSETQRNKGNFPGRFSGRQFSNSRSEMNVSTLELGDSALYLCASSSGQGSLNTEAFFGQGTRLTVV.

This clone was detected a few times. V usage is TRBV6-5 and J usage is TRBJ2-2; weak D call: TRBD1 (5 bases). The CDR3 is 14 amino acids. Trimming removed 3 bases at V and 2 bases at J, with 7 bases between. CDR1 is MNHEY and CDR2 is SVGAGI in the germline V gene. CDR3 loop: CASSYDSNTGELFF. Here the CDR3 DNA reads TGTGCCAGCAGTTATGACAGCAACACCGGGGAGCTGTTTTTT.

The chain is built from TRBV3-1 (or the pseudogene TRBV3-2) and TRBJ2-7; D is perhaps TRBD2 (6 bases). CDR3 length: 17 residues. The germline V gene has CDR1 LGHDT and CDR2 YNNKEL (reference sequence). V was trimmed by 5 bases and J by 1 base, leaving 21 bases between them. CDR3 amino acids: CASSTWTNARSSYEQYF. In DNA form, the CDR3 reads TGTGCCAGCAGCACCTGGACTAACGCCCGTTCGTCCTACGAGCAGTACTTC.

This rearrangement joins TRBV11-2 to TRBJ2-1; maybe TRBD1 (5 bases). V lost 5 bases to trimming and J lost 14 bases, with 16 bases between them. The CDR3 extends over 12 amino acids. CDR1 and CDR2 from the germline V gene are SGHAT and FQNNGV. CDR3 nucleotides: TGTGCCAGCAGCCACCAATTGACAGAGGAGTTCTTC. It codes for CASSHQLTEEFF. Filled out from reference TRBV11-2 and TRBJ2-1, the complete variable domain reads EAGVAQSPRYKIIEKRQSVAFWCNPISGHATLYWYQQILGQGPKLLIQFQNNGVVDDSQLPKDRFSAERLKGVDSTLKIQPAKLEDSAVYLCASSHQLTEEFFGPGTRLTVL.

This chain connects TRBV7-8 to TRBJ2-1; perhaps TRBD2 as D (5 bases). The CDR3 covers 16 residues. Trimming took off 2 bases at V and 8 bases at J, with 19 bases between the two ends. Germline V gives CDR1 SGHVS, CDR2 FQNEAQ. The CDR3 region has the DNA TGTGCCAGCAGCTTATATATTTTGGGAGAAGGATATGAGCAGTTCTTC. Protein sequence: CASSLYILGEGYEQFF.

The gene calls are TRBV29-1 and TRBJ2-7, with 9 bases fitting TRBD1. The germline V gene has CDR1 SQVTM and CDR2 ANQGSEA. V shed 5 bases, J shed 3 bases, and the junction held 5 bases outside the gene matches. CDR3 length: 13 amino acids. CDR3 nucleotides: TGCAGCGTTACTGGACAGGGGAGCTACGAGCAGTACTTC. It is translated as CSVTGQGSYEQYF.

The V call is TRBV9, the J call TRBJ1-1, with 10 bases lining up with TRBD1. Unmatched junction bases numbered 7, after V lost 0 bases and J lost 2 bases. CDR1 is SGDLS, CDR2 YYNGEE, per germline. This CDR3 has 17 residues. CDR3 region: CASSVGGTGVRNTEAFF. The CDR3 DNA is TGTGCCAGCAGCGTAGGGGGGACAGGGGTCCGAAACACTGAAGCTTTCTTT.

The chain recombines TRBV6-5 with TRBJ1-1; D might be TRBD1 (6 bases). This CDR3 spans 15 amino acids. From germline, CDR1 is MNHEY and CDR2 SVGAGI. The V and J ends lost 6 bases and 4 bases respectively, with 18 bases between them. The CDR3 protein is CASRAGGPLGTEAFF. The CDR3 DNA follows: TGTGCCAGCAGGGCGGGGGGGCCATTAGGCACTGAAGCTTTCTTT.

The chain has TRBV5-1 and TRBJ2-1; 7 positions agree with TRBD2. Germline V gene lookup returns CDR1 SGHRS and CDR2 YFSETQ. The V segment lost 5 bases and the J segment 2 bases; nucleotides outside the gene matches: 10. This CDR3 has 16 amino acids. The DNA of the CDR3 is TGCGCCAGCAGGCCTCGCTCAGCGGGGACCTACAATGAGCAGTTCTTC. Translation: CASRPRSAGTYNEQFF.

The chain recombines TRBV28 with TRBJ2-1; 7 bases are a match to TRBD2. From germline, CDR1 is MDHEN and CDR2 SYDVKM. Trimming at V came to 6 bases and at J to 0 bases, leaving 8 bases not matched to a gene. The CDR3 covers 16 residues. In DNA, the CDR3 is TGTGCCAGCAGCCCTAGCGGCGGGAGCTCCTACAATGAGCAGTTCTTC. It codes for CASSPSGGSSYNEQFF.

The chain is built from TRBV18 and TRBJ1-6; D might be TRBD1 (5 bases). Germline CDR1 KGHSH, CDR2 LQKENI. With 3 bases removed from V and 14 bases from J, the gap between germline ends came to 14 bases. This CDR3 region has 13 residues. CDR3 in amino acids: CASSPRGLWALHF. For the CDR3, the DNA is TGTGCCAGCTCACCGCGGGGCCTTTGGGCCCTCCACTTT.

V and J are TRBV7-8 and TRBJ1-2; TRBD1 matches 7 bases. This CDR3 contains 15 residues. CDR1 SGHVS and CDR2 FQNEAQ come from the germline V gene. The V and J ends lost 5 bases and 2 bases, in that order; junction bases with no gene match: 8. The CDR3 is CASSALPQGNYGYTF. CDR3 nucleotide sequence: TGTGCCAGCAGCGCTCTACCACAGGGGAACTATGGCTACACCTTC.

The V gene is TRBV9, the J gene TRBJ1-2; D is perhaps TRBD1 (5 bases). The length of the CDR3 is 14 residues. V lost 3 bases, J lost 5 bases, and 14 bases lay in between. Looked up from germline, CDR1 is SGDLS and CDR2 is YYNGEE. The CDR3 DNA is TGTGCCAGCAGCGCAGAGACAGAATTATATGGCTACACCTTC. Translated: CASSAETELYGYTF.

The CDR3: CASSPGRGGTGELFF. The CDR3 DNA sequence: TGCGCCAGCAGCCCGGGACGGGGGGGGACCGGGGAGCTGTTTTTT. The rearrangement uses TRBV4-1 and TRBJ2-2, with TRBD2 matching over 8 bases. CDR3 size: 15 residues. Trimming took 4 bases from V and 5 from J; bases not matched to a gene: 6. The germline V gene encodes CDR1 MGHRA and CDR2 YSYEKL.

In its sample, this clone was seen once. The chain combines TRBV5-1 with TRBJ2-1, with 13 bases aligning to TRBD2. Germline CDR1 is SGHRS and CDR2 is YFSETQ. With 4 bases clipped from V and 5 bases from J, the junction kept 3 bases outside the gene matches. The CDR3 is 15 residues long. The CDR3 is CASSPGLAGNNEQFF. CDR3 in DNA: TGCGCCAGCAGCCCGGGACTAGCGGGAAACAATGAGCAGTTCTTC.

The CDR3 DNA reads as TGTGCCAGCAGTTACGGGGGGGCGAGGGACGAGCAGTACTTC. Translated: CASSYGGARDEQYF. V is TRBV6-5 and J is TRBJ2-7; possible D gene TRBD2, 7 bases. Germline loops: CDR1 MNHEY, CDR2 SVGAGI. The CDR3 contains 14 residues. Trimming pared 2 bases from V and 5 bases from J, leaving 13 bases between.

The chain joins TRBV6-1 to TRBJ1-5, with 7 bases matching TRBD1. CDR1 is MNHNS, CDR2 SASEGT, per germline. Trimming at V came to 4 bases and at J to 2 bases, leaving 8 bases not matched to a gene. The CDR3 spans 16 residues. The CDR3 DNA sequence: TGTGCCAGCAGTGGCCGACAGGGCGGTGGCAATCAGCCCCAGCATTTT. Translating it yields CASSGRQGGGNQPQHF.